One and the same sample provided the 7 T cell receptor beta chains below, sequenced in a study of T cells in Graves' hyperthyroidism and ophthalmopathy. The CDR3 regions of TCR beta were amplified from RNA transcripts. With the HTBI primer set, the TCR CDR3 went through a first round of RT-PCR. TCRdb used MiXCR to reprocess the multiplex PCR reads, holding one entry per CDR3 protein. The sample includes almost 350,000 distinct CDR3 sequences, about a sixth of them seen just once. Source material: blood. These receptors were obtained from a woman aged 40 to 49 with Graves' ophthalmopathy.

This clonotype was seen repeatedly, ten times or more. In nucleotides, the CDR3 is TGTGCCAGCAGCTTAGCGCGTGGGGGGGCGAGGGGCTACACCTTC. It is translated as CASSLARGGARGYTF. This chain uses TRBV7-2 with TRBJ1-2; maybe TRBD1 (6 bases). CDR1 SGHTA and CDR2 FQGNSA come from the germline V gene. V was cut by 0 bases and J by 8 bases, with 16 bases left in between. The CDR3 covers 15 residues.

This clonotype was found many times. The rearrangement links TRBV20-1 to TRBJ2-7; D gene unclear. The germline V gene encodes CDR1 DFQATT and CDR2 SNEGSKA (reference sequence). The V end was cut by 3 bases, the J end by 3 bases, with 12 bases between. The CDR3 spans 13 residues. The CDR3 reads CSARYGQFYEQYF. CDR3 in DNA: TGCAGTGCTAGGTATGGGCAGTTCTACGAGCAGTACTTC.

This clonotype occurred many times. J is TRBJ2-7 and V is TRBV25-1; TRBD1 matches at 9 bases. V shed 4 bases, J shed 5 bases, and the junction held 9 bases outside the gene matches. There are 15 residues in the CDR3. The germline CDR1 and CDR2 sequences are MGHDK and SYGVNS. This CDR3 reads CASSGSGTGSNEQYF. Here the CDR3 DNA reads TGTGCCAGCAGTGGCTCCGGGACAGGGAGCAACGAGCAGTACTTC.

This clonotype showed up many times. The chain carries TRBV19 and TRBJ1-1; D is ambiguous. The germline V gene encodes CDR1 LNHDA and CDR2 SQIVND (reference sequence). V was trimmed by 2 bases and J by 1 base, leaving 8 bases between them. This CDR3 has 14 residues. CDR3 residues: CASSISAANTEAFF. CDR3 nucleotides: TGTGCCAGTAGTATAAGTGCAGCGAACACTGAAGCTTTCTTT.

This clonotype was observed many times. The CDR3 here is CSARILAGSTYEQYF. The CDR3 bases are TGCAGTGCTAGAATACTAGCGGGTTCGACCTACGAGCAGTACTTC. The chain links TRBV20-1 to TRBJ2-7, with 9 nucleotides matching TRBD2. The CDR3 totals 15 residues. Germline assignment: CDR1 DFQATT and CDR2 SNEGSKA (reference sequence). V shed 2 bases, J shed 2 bases, and the junction held 7 bases outside the gene matches.

This clonotype was counted ten times or more. The CDR3 is CASMDYRGSYTEAFF. The DNA for the CDR3 is TGCGCCAGCATGGATTACCGGGGTAGTTATACTGAAGCTTTCTTT. The J gene is TRBJ1-1, the V gene TRBV5-1; D remains unclear. CDR3 length: 15 residues. From germline, CDR1 is SGHRS and CDR2 YFSETQ. Between the trimmed V and J ends, which lost 6 bases and 5 bases, there was a span of 20 bases.

This clonotype occurred many times. The rearrangement joins TRBV7-9 to TRBJ2-7, with 9 bases fitting TRBD2. Germline V gene lookup returns CDR1 SEHNR and CDR2 FQNEAQ (reference sequence). The CDR3 runs to 16 residues. V trimming: 5 bases; J trimming: 1 base; junction bases outside the gene matches: 9. CDR3 nucleotides: TGTGCCAGCAGCCCCCCGGCCGCGGGAGGGTCCTACGAGCAGTACTTC. Translation: CASSPPAAGGSYEQYF.